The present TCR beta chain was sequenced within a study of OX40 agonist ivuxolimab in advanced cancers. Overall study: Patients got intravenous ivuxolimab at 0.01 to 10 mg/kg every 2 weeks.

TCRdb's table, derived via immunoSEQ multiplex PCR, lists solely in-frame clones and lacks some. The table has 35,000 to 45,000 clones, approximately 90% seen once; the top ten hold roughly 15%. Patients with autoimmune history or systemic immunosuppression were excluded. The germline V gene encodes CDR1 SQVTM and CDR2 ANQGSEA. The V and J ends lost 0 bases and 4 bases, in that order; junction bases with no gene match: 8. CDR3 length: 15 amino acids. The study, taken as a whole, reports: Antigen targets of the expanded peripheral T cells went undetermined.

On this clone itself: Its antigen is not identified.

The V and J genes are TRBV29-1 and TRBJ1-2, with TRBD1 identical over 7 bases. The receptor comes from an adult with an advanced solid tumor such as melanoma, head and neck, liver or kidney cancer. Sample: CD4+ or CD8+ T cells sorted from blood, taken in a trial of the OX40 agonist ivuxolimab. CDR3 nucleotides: TGCAGCGTTGAAGAAATCCCAGGGGGTGCCTATGGCTACACCTTC. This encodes CSVEEIPGGAYGYTF.